These 27 T cell receptor beta chains originate from one sample sequenced in a study of blood T cells in healthy people across ages. For the second PCR, which ran for roughly 7 to 11 cycles, a sample-barcoded 5' primer and a J-beta primer mix were used. TCRdb processed the 5' RACE reads anew with MiXCR; each CDR3 protein has one entry. The data hold approximately 1,700,000 distinct CDR3 sequences, with roughly two fifths observed a single time. Sequencing was performed on blood. These receptors all come from a human donor in good health.

The chain combines TRBV12-3 or TRBV12-4 with TRBJ2-1; 10 bases map to TRBD1. This CDR3 comprises 15 residues. The trim removed 6 bases at V and 6 bases at J, leaving 8 bases unmatched. The CDR3 DNA sequence: TGTGCCAGCAGCAAACCGGGACAGGGGACCAATGAGCAGTTCTTC. Its protein product is CASSKPGQGTNEQFF.

V is TRBV28 and J is TRBJ2-4, with TRBD1 matching over 8 bases. Germline V gene lookup returns CDR1 MDHEN and CDR2 SYDVKM. Germline trimming cut 6 bases from V and 14 bases from J; bases unmatched to any gene: 15. The CDR3 runs to 14 residues. The CDR3 is CASSRTGPLGWKYF. CDR3 bases: TGTGCCAGCAGCCGGACAGGGCCCTTAGGTTGGAAGTACTTC.

The chain links TRBV6-2 or TRBV6-3 to TRBJ1-1; no clear D gene. V was shortened by 2 bases and J by 11 bases, with 12 bases between the two germline ends. Germline values: CDR1 MNHEY, CDR2 SVGEGT. The CDR3 has 12 residues. CDR3 nucleotides: TGTGCCAGCAGTTACCCTCAATGGGAGGCTTTCTTT. Translated: CASSYPQWEAFF.

The chain recombines TRBV20-1 with TRBJ2-4; unclear D gene. The V end lost 4 bases, the J end lost 7 bases, and 8 bases lay between the germline ends. The CDR3 loop spans 11 amino acids. The germline V gene encodes CDR1 DFQATT and CDR2 SNEGSKA (reference sequence). The CDR3 sequence: CSAKSVNIQYF. The CDR3 nucleotides read TGCAGTGCTAAATCGGTCAACATTCAGTACTTC.

This clonotype was counted between two and nine times. The V call is TRBV9, the J call TRBJ2-5, with D perhaps TRBD1 or TRBD2 (5 bases each). Germline V gene sequence: CDR1 SGDLS, CDR2 YYNGEE. Between the trimmed V and J ends, which lost 4 bases and 0 bases, there was a span of 16 bases. The CDR3 runs 16 residues. The CDR3 sequence is CASSFSGPADQETQYF. The CDR3 DNA sequence: TGTGCCAGCAGCTTCTCGGGACCAGCGGACCAAGAGACCCAGTACTTC.

In its sample, this clonotype was seen many times. CDR3 DNA: TGCAGTGCTAGAGATCTCGGAAAGGGTGAAAATTCACCCCTCCACTTT. Translating gives CSARDLGKGENSPLHF. The J gene is TRBJ1-6, the V gene TRBV20-1; D not resolved. CDR1 and CDR2 (germline): DFQATT, SNEGSKA (reference sequence). The V end was cut by 0 bases, the J end by 7 bases, with 16 bases between. CDR3 length equals 16 residues.

The chain has TRBV6-6 and TRBJ2-5; D not resolved. The CDR3 is 14 amino acids. The V gene's germline CDR1 is MNHNY and CDR2 SVGAGI (reference sequence). V lost 2 bases and J 0 bases, leaving 7 bases between the germline ends. CDR3 sequence: CASSYEGNQETQYF. As DNA, the CDR3 is TGTGCCAGCAGTTACGAAGGGAACCAAGAGACCCAGTACTTC.

This clonotype is large in the sample. This chain connects TRBV4-3 to TRBJ2-1, with D possibly called TRBD1 or TRBD2 (6 bases each). The CDR3 is 16 residues long. Trimming shortened V by 0 bases and J by 2 bases, and 11 bases separated the two germline ends. CDR1 is LGHNA, CDR2 YSLEER, per germline. DNA for the CDR3: TGCGCCAGCAGCCAAGATGAGGGGGGTGCCTACAATGAGCAGTTCTTC. Amino acid sequence: CASSQDEGGAYNEQFF.

The V and J genes are TRBV5-8 and TRBJ2-3, with D perhaps matching TRBD1 (6 bases). The CDR3 loop spans 14 amino acids. V was clipped by 5 bases and J by 4 bases, with 14 bases between them. Germline CDR1 reads SGHTS; CDR2 reads YDEGEE. CDR3 sequence: CASSSTGNADTQYF. In DNA form, the CDR3 reads TGTGCCAGCAGTTCCACAGGGAACGCAGATACGCAGTATTTT. Full variable domain (rest looked up from reference TRBV5-8 and TRBJ2-3): EAGVTQSPTHLIKTRGQQATLRCSPISGHTSVYWYQQALGLGLQFLLWYDEGEERNRGNFPPRFSGRQFPNYSSELNVNALELEDSALYLCASSSTGNADTQYFGPGTRLTVL.

The gene calls are TRBV25-1 and TRBJ1-4, with D hard to call. Germline-derived CDR1 and CDR2 are MGHDK and SYGVNS. V gave up 4 bases and J gave up 4 bases, with 10 bases separating them. The CDR3 totals 14 residues. The CDR3 DNA sequence: TGTGCCAGCAGTGGCTGGGGAGGTAATGAAAAACTGTTTTTT. Protein sequence: CASSGWGGNEKLFF.

The V and J genes are TRBV28 and TRBJ1-4; 7 nucleotides align to TRBD1. J lost 4 bases, V lost 5 bases, and 4 bases had no gene match. Germline V CDR1 and CDR2: MDHEN, SYDVKM. The CDR3 consists of 14 residues. The chain's CDR3 is CASSMTGINEKLFF. CDR3 nucleotide sequence: TGTGCCAGCAGTATGACAGGGATTAATGAAAAACTGTTTTTT.

The V call is TRBV12-3 or TRBV12-4, the J call TRBJ2-1; possible D gene TRBD1, 5 bases. Trimming cost V 0 bases and J 10 bases, with 22 bases left between them. CDR3 length equals 17 residues. CDR3 coding DNA: TGTGCCAGCAGTTTAGCGCTAAATGTACAGGTAGGGCACGAGCAGTTCTTC. It encodes CASSLALNVQVGHEQFF.

The genes are TRBV5-1 and TRBJ2-4, with 9 bases that match TRBD1. CDR3 size: 15 residues. V was clipped by 3 bases and J by 13 bases; unmatched bases: 14. Germline loops: CDR1 SGHRS, CDR2 YFSETQ. CDR3 amino acids: CASSSATGGIGEQYF. CDR3 DNA: TGCGCCAGCAGCTCCGCGACAGGGGGAATAGGGGAGCAGTACTTC.

This clonotype has only a few counts. V usage is TRBV24-1 and J usage is TRBJ2-1; TRBD2 might be the D (6 bases). The CDR3 spans 13 residues. Trimming removed 11 bases from V and 3 bases from J, with 13 bases in between. Germline CDR1 KGHDR, CDR2 SFDVKD. CDR3 loop: CAIGGLDYNEQFF. The CDR3, as DNA: TGTGCCATCGGGGGTTTGGACTACAATGAGCAGTTCTTC.

There are a few counts of this clonotype. The rearrangement uses TRBV20-1 and TRBJ2-3; D is ambiguous. This CDR3 spans 13 amino acids. Germline V gene data show CDR1 as DFQATT and CDR2 as SNEGSKA (reference sequence). V was pared by 1 base and J by 5 bases, with 10 bases between. This CDR3 is CSARGPRGDTQYF. Written as DNA, the CDR3 is TGCAGTGCTAGAGGCCCTCGAGGAGATACGCAGTATTTT.

This clonotype was found once. This sequence joins TRBV7-3 and TRBJ2-4, with a possible D match to TRBD1 (5 bases). The closer fit of TRBJ2-5 to the DNA end suggests the J call may be wrong. The CDR3 contains 17 residues. The germline V gene has CDR1 SGHTA and CDR2 FQGTGA. The CDR3 DNA reads TGTGCCAGCAGACCGGACACCAAACCATTCTGTACCGAGACCCAGTACTTC. The encoded protein is CASRPDTKPFCTETQYF.

This clonotype showed up just a few times. The genes are TRBV4-3 and TRBJ2-1; 7 bases agree with TRBD2. The CDR3 spans 16 residues. The V and J ends lost 3 bases and 4 bases, in that order; junction bases with no gene match: 9. CDR1 is LGHNA and CDR2 is YSLEER in the germline V gene. The chain's CDR3 is CASSQSLTSRYNEQFF. In DNA, the CDR3 is TGCGCCAGCAGCCAGTCTCTGACTAGCAGATACAATGAGCAGTTCTTC.

This rearrangement joins TRBV7-2 to TRBJ2-5; 10 bases are shared with TRBD2. The CDR3 has 16 amino acids. J was trimmed by 11 bases and V by 5 bases; bases with no gene match: 17. CDR1 and CDR2 (germline): SGHTA, FQGNSA. Written as DNA, the CDR3 is TGTGCCAGCAGCGAGGGGACCAGCGGGGGGGCCAATGAGCAGTACTTC. Residues: CASSEGTSGGANEQYF.

V gene TRBV6-1 combines with J gene TRBJ1-5; 8 nucleotides line up with TRBD1. The V and J ends lost 2 bases and 0 bases, in that order; junction bases with no gene match: 9. Looked up from germline, CDR1 is MNHNS and CDR2 is SASEGT. CDR3 length: 18 residues. The CDR3 DNA follows: TGTGCCAGCAGTGAAAAAGGTCGACAGGGGTATAGCAATCAGCCCCAGCATTTT. Its protein product is CASSEKGRQGYSNQPQHF.

V gene TRBV4-1 combines with J gene TRBJ1-2, with D perhaps TRBD1 (6 bases). The CDR3 is 18 residues long. Germline CDR1 is MGHRA and CDR2 is YSYEKL. Trimming removed 3 bases from V and 0 bases from J, with 20 bases in between. CDR3: CASSQRGTGTSTNYGYTF. In DNA, the CDR3 is TGCGCCAGCAGCCAGAGAGGAACCGGGACATCCACTAACTATGGCTACACCTTC.

The V call is TRBV29-1, the J call TRBJ1-5; D is uncertain. CDR3 length: 13 residues. Trimming shortened V by 4 bases and J by 0 bases, and 7 bases separated the two germline ends. Germline V lookup: CDR1 SQVTM, CDR2 ANQGSEA. In nucleotides, the CDR3 is TGCAGCGTTGTGGTTTATAGCAATCAGCCCCAGCATTTT. This translates into CSVVVYSNQPQHF. The complete variable domain, with remaining parts taken from reference TRBV29-1 and TRBJ1-5, reads SAVISQKPSRDICQRGTSLTIQCQVDSQVTMMFWYRQQPGQSLTLIATANQGSEATYESGFVIDKFPISRPNLTFSTLTVSNMSPEDSSIYLCSVVVYSNQPQHFGDGTRLSIL.

The chain has TRBV5-1 and TRBJ2-5; tentative D call: TRBD2 (6 bases). This CDR3 is 15 amino acids long. V gave up 5 bases and J gave up 5 bases, with 19 bases separating them. In germline, CDR1 is SGHRS, CDR2 YFSETQ. This CDR3 is CASRPLRGPEETQYF. Written as DNA, the CDR3 is TGCGCCAGCAGGCCTCTGCGGGGACCGGAGGAGACCCAGTACTTC.

Details on this clonotype: This CDR3 fails to terminate in the conserved phenylalanine or tryptophan, so it likely reflects a read error. The chain recombines TRBV11-2 with TRBJ2-1; D is perhaps TRBD1 or TRBD2 (5 bases each). The germline CDR1 and CDR2 sequences are SGHAT and FQNNGV. The CDR3 length is 13 residues. V dropped 1 base and J dropped 9 bases, with 10 bases sitting between them. This CDR3 is CASSLVEGIEQFC. CDR3 bases: TGTGCCAGCAGCTTAGTTGAGGGGATTGAGCAGTTCTGC.

The rearrangement uses TRBV28 and TRBJ2-4; 13 bases agree with TRBD2. The J call may be in error: the DNA end matches TRBJ2-7 better. This CDR3 spans 16 amino acids. Germline loops: CDR1 MDHEN, CDR2 SYDVKM. For the CDR3, the DNA is TGTGCCAGCAGGGACGGGACTAGCGGGGATCACTACGAGCAGTACTTC. Translated, it gives CASRDGTSGDHYEQYF.

The V and J genes are TRBV11-2 and TRBJ2-1; TRBD1 agrees at 11 bases. Per germline, CDR1 SGHAT and CDR2 FQNNGV. This CDR3 spans 14 amino acids. J gave up 9 bases and V 5 bases, and 6 bases lay outside the gene matches. The CDR3 sequence: CASSADRGLIEQFF. The CDR3 bases are TGTGCCAGCAGCGCGGACAGGGGGCTTATTGAGCAGTTCTTC.

The chain links TRBV5-1 to TRBJ2-1; TRBD1 agrees at 8 bases. This CDR3 is built from 15 residues. Germline V lookup: CDR1 SGHRS, CDR2 YFSETQ. J was trimmed by 10 bases and V by 1 base; bases with no gene match: 10. The CDR3 is CASSLFETGAYEQFF. CDR3 nucleotides: TGCGCCAGCAGCTTGTTTGAGACAGGGGCTTACGAGCAGTTCTTC.

Only a few counts were recorded for this clonotype. The rearrangement joins TRBV29-1 to TRBJ2-3; TRBD2 agrees at 13 bases. The V segment lost 5 bases and the J segment 2 bases; nucleotides outside the gene matches: 13. Per germline, CDR1 SQVTM and CDR2 ANQGSEA. This CDR3 has 18 residues. The CDR3 DNA reads as TGCAGCGTTCCCCTCCAGGGACTAGCGGGGATTTACACAGATACGCAGTATTTT. It specifies CSVPLQGLAGIYTDTQYF.